These T cell receptor beta chains were read from a single sample in a study of CD8 T cells in Susac syndrome. Using its own MiXCR run on the immunoSEQ multiplex PCR reads, TCRdb lists one record per CDR3 protein. The data show approximately 190,000 distinct CDR3 sequences, around 95% seen once. Sequencing was done on a sample of CD8+ T cells from PBMCs. The receptors here all came from a human donor with Susac syndrome. Both conserved end residues are part of each CDR3. The order of the fields is clone size, J gene, V gene, D gene, CDR3 length, CDR3 DNA, CDR3 protein. The D gene is left open where the match is weak. Only part of the rows carry a size: once, few, many, or a class if the clone is expanded.

clone_size: -; j_call: TRBJ2-2; v_call: TRBV12-5; d_call: -; cdr3_length: 16; cdr3_nt: TGTGCTAGTGGTTTGATATCGGGACGTAACACCGGGGAGCTGTTTTTT; cdr3_aa: CASGLISGRNTGELFF
clone_size: few; j_call: TRBJ2-7; v_call: TRBV27; d_call: -; cdr3_length: 14; cdr3_nt: TGTGCCAGCAGTCTAGGTGGGATCTCCTACGAGCAGTACTTC; cdr3_aa: CASSLGGISYEQYF
clone_size: -; j_call: TRBJ1-4; v_call: TRBV27; d_call: -; cdr3_length: 15; cdr3_nt: TGTGCCAGCAGTTTTCAGATTCTTGAAAATGAAAAACTGTTTTTT; cdr3_aa: CASSFQILENEKLFF
clone_size: -; j_call: TRBJ2-1; v_call: TRBV9; d_call: TRBD2; cdr3_length: 17; cdr3_nt: TGTGCCAGCAGCCCACGATTAGCGGGGGGGTGGGGCAATGAGCAGTTCTTC; cdr3_aa: CASSPRLAGGWGNEQFF
clone_size: -; j_call: TRBJ2-7; v_call: TRBV28; d_call: -; cdr3_length: 14; cdr3_nt: TGTGCCAGTTTAAGCGGTTTGGGACCCTACGAGCAGTACTTC; cdr3_aa: CASLSGLGPYEQYF
clone_size: -; j_call: TRBJ2-1; v_call: TRBV20-1; d_call: TRBD2; cdr3_length: 19; cdr3_nt: TGCAGTGCTAGAGATTCCGGGACTAGCGGGGGCCGATCCTACAATGAGCAGTTCTTC; cdr3_aa: CSARDSGTSGGRSYNEQFF
clone_size: -; j_call: TRBJ1-1; v_call: TRBV12-3/TRBV12-4; d_call: -; cdr3_length: 14; cdr3_nt: TGTGCCAGCAGAATAGGACACTCGAACACTGAAGCTTTCTTT; cdr3_aa: CASRIGHSNTEAFF
clone_size: -; j_call: TRBJ2-1; v_call: TRBV20-1; d_call: TRBD2; cdr3_length: 15; cdr3_nt: TGCAGTGCTAGAGATTCCCTAGCGGGGGGCAATGAGCAGTTCTTC; cdr3_aa: CSARDSLAGGNEQFF
clone_size: few; j_call: TRBJ1-2; v_call: TRBV12-3/TRBV12-4; d_call: -; cdr3_length: 14; cdr3_nt: TGTGCCAGCAGCCGCACCGGGGGCGGCTATGGCTACACCTTC; cdr3_aa: CASSRTGGGYGYTF
clone_size: once; j_call: TRBJ2-7; v_call: TRBV20-1; d_call: TRBD1; cdr3_length: 13; cdr3_nt: TGCAGTGCTAGAGGGGACAGTAACTACGAGCAGTACTTC; cdr3_aa: CSARGDSNYEQYF
clone_size: once; j_call: TRBJ1-5; v_call: TRBV20-1; d_call: TRBD1; cdr3_length: 15; cdr3_nt: TGCAGTGCTTACACAGGGGGAGTTAGCAATCAGCCCCAGCATTTT; cdr3_aa: CSAYTGGVSNQPQHF
clone_size: -; j_call: TRBJ1-2; v_call: TRBV2; d_call: TRBD1; cdr3_length: 17; cdr3_nt: TGTGCCAGCAGTGAGAATGGGAACCCGGGACAGGGCTATGGCTACACCTTC; cdr3_aa: CASSENGNPGQGYGYTF
clone_size: -; j_call: TRBJ2-7; v_call: TRBV6-1; d_call: -; cdr3_length: 14; cdr3_nt: TGTGCCACCCACGGTGGGGGGAATGACTACGAGCAGTACTTC; cdr3_aa: CATHGGGNDYEQYF
clone_size: -; j_call: TRBJ1-2; v_call: TRBV12-3/TRBV12-4; d_call: -; cdr3_length: 14; cdr3_nt: TGTGCCAGCAGTCACGACAGGAGACTCTATGGCTACACCTTC; cdr3_aa: CASSHDRRLYGYTF
clone_size: -; j_call: TRBJ2-3; v_call: TRBV11-2; d_call: TRBD1; cdr3_length: 22; cdr3_nt: TGTGCCAGCAGGCCATTTGGAGCCAGACAGGGGCTTATCGGAATTAGCACAGATACGCAGTATTTT; cdr3_aa: CASRPFGARQGLIGISTDTQYF
clone_size: -; j_call: TRBJ1-6; v_call: TRBV3-1; d_call: -; cdr3_length: 18; cdr3_nt: TGTGCCAGCAGCCAAGAAAGTCGACGGAGCTCCTATAATTCACCCCTCCACTTT; cdr3_aa: CASSQESRRSSYNSPLHF
clone_size: -; j_call: TRBJ2-2; v_call: TRBV24-1; d_call: TRBD1; cdr3_length: 16; cdr3_nt: TGTGCCACCAGTGATCCCGGGACAGGGAGAACCGGGGAGCTGTTTTTT; cdr3_aa: CATSDPGTGRTGELFF
clone_size: -; j_call: TRBJ2-7; v_call: TRBV15; d_call: -; cdr3_length: 14; cdr3_nt: TGTGCCACCAGCACGCAGGAAAGCTCCTACGAGCAGTACTTC; cdr3_aa: CATSTQESSYEQYF